Listed here are 25 T cell receptor beta chains from one sample, sequenced in a study of cytomegalovirus exposure and HLA in healthy donors. The data were produced by immunoSEQ multiplex PCR, yet TCRdb's version contains in-frame clones alone and is incomplete. The sample includes over 150,000 clones, 65% to 90% of them seen just once. Sequencing was done on a sample of PBMCs. The source is a woman between 18 and 29 years old in good health and CMV-seronegative.

There are a few counts of this clone. The chain is built from TRBV2 and TRBJ2-7, with 9 bases aligning to TRBD1. J lost 3 bases, V lost 6 bases, and 12 bases had no gene match. Germline V gene sequence: CDR1 SNHLY, CDR2 FYNNEI. The CDR3 is made up of 16 amino acids. CDR3 amino acids: CASRGQGQGVGYEQYF. For the CDR3, the DNA is TGTGCCAGCAGGGGCCAGGGACAGGGCGTAGGCTACGAGCAGTACTTC.

The chain links TRBV25-1 to TRBJ1-6; 8 bases fit TRBD1. The CDR3 runs to 15 residues. V lost 1 base, J lost 10 bases, and 6 bases stayed unmatched. The germline CDR1 and CDR2 sequences are MGHDK and SYGVNS. The CDR3 DNA reads as TGTGCCAGCAGTGAATCGCTGGACAGGGAATCACCCCTCCACTTT. Protein sequence: CASSESLDRESPLHF.

This clone was found a few times. The chain employs TRBV6-5 and TRBJ2-7; tentatively, D is TRBD2 (5 bases). This CDR3 is 15 amino acids long. V was trimmed by 4 bases and J by 4 bases, leaving 17 bases between them. Germline V lookup: CDR1 MNHEY, CDR2 SVGAGI. Here the CDR3 DNA reads TGTGCCAGCAGTTCCAACCCTGGAGGTGGGTACGAGCAGTACTTC. Translated, it gives CASSSNPGGGYEQYF.

The V gene is TRBV15, the J gene TRBJ2-7; D unclear. The CDR3 has 13 residues. Trimming shortened V by 1 base and J by 6 bases, and 10 bases separated the two germline ends. CDR1 LNHNV and CDR2 YYDKDF come from the germline V gene (reference sequence). The CDR3 reads CATSRGEVGEQYF. The DNA of the CDR3 is TGTGCCACCAGCAGAGGTGAGGTCGGCGAGCAGTACTTC.

V and J are TRBV7-2 and TRBJ2-7; 7 nucleotides align to TRBD2. This CDR3 comprises 18 residues. V lost 6 bases, J lost 2 bases, and 19 bases stayed unmatched. Germline V gene lookup returns CDR1 SGHTA and CDR2 FQGNSA. The CDR3 region has the DNA TGTGCCAGCAGGGACTTGGGTTCGAAAACGGGGGGAACCTACGAGCAGTACTTC. Protein sequence: CASRDLGSKTGGTYEQYF.

The gene calls are TRBV6-5 and TRBJ1-1; 7 bases match TRBD1. Trimming cost V 4 bases and J 4 bases; bases outside gene matches: 12. The CDR3 consists of 16 residues. Germline CDR1 MNHEY, CDR2 SVGAGI. The CDR3 DNA is TGTGCCAGCAGTTTGGTATGGAGGGGGCCGCGCACTGAAGCTTTCTTT. Translating gives CASSLVWRGPRTEAFF.

This sequence joins TRBV19 and TRBJ2-2, with no clear D. V lost 7 bases to trimming and J lost 3 bases, with 15 bases between them. Germline CDR1 and CDR2: LNHDA and SQIVND (reference sequence). The CDR3 runs to 15 residues. The CDR3 DNA is TGTGCCAGTAAAGGAAATGAGGCCTACACCGGGGAGCTGTTTTTT. Protein sequence: CASKGNEAYTGELFF. Based on the CDR3 plus reference TRBV19 and TRBJ2-2, the full variable domain is DGGITQSPKYLFRKEGQNVTLSCEQNLNHDAMYWYRQDPGQGLRLIYYSQIVNDFQKGDIAEGYSVSREKKESFPLTVTSAQKNPTAFYLCASKGNEAYTGELFFGEGSRLTVL.

This clone was detected only a few times. The rearrangement joins TRBV13 to TRBJ1-3; possible D gene TRBD1, 6 bases. CDR1 PRHDT and CDR2 FYEKMQ come from the germline V gene (reference sequence). Trimming left V 5 bases short and J 0 bases short, with 11 bases between. The CDR3 loop spans 15 amino acids. DNA for the CDR3: TGTGCCAGCAGCCTTGACAGGTCCTCTGGAAACACCATATATTTT. Its protein is CASSLDRSSGNTIYF.

This chain links TRBV5-8 with TRBJ1-2; D may be TRBD1 (6 bases). Deletions cut 2 bases from V and 5 bases from J, with 19 bases between. Germline assignment: CDR1 SGHTS and CDR2 YDEGEE. There are 16 residues in the CDR3. DNA for the CDR3: TGTGCCAGCAGCTTCCACCGAAAGACAGGTTTTTATGGCTACACCTTC. This gives the protein CASSFHRKTGFYGYTF.

The chain carries TRBV5-1 and TRBJ1-2; D ambiguous. This CDR3 region has 13 residues. CDR1 and CDR2 from the germline V gene are SGHRS and YFSETQ. V was trimmed by 0 bases and J by 11 bases, leaving 14 bases between them. The CDR3 DNA follows: TGCGCCAGCAGCTTGGAGCCAGTCCCGGGGTACACCTTC. It codes for CASSLEPVPGYTF.

This clone was seen only a few times. The chain combines TRBV9 with TRBJ1-6; TRBD1 is a possible D gene (5 bases). V was trimmed by 4 bases and J by 10 bases, leaving 15 bases between them. Per germline, CDR1 SGDLS and CDR2 YYNGEE. The CDR3 runs 14 residues. CDR3 nucleotides: TGTGCCAGCAGCTTACAGGCTCTGAACTCACCCCTCCACTTT. Translated: CASSLQALNSPLHF.

This chain uses TRBV7-9 with TRBJ1-2; D is possibly TRBD1 (6 bases). The CDR3 sequence is 15 residues long. Trimming stripped 2 bases from V and 0 bases from J, with 10 bases between. Per germline, CDR1 SEHNR and CDR2 FQNEAQ (reference sequence). The CDR3 sequence: CASSLRDNPNYGYTF. The CDR3 nucleotides read TGTGCCAGCAGCTTACGGGACAACCCTAACTATGGCTACACCTTC. The full variable domain, rest sourced from reference TRBV7-9 and TRBJ1-2, is DTGVSQNPRHKITKRGQNVTFRCDPISEHNRLYWYRQTLGQGPEFLTYFQNEAQLEKSRLLSDRFSAERPKGSFSTLEIQRTEQGDSAMYLCASSLRDNPNYGYTFGSGTRLTVV.

The rearrangement joins TRBV4-1 to TRBJ1-1; D remains unclear. Between the trimmed V and J ends, which lost 3 bases and 1 base, there was a span of 18 bases. The V gene's germline CDR1 is MGHRA and CDR2 YSYEKL. The CDR3 sequence is 17 residues long. This CDR3 is CASSHPTGRAANTEAFF. Written as DNA, the CDR3 is TGCGCCAGCAGCCACCCCACCGGGAGAGCCGCGAACACTGAAGCTTTCTTT.

V usage is TRBV7-2 and J usage is TRBJ2-2, with 8 bases identical to TRBD2. In germline, CDR1 is SGHTA, CDR2 FQGNSA. This CDR3 comprises 15 residues. The J segment lost 4 bases and the V segment lost 3 bases, leaving 4 bases of the junction unmatched. CDR3 in amino acids: CASSFRLAGTGELFF. The CDR3 DNA follows: TGTGCCAGCAGCTTTAGGCTAGCGGGCACCGGGGAGCTGTTTTTT. The entire variable domain, with the rest obtained from reference TRBV7-2 and TRBJ2-2, is as follows: GAGVSQSPSNKVTEKGKDVELRCDPISGHTALYWYRQSLGQGLEFLIYFQGNSAPDKSGLPSDRFSAERTGGSVSTLTIQRTQQEDSAVYLCASSFRLAGTGELFFGEGSRLTVL.

This chain joins TRBV6-6 and TRBJ2-3; tentative D call: TRBD1 (6 bases). Looked up from germline, CDR1 is MNHNY and CDR2 is SVGAGI (reference sequence). The CDR3 loop spans 15 amino acids. Trimming removed 4 bases from V and 5 bases from J, with 16 bases in between. CDR3 nucleotides: TGTGCCAGCAGTTCCACCTACACAGGGATAGATACGCAGTATTTT. Encoded protein: CASSSTYTGIDTQYF.

The chain recombines TRBV15 with TRBJ1-5; unclear D gene. Trimming took 0 bases from V and 10 from J, leaving 10 bases between them. The CDR3 has 13 amino acids. The germline V gene has CDR1 LNHNV and CDR2 YYDKDF (reference sequence). The CDR3 loop is CATSRDGVEPQHF. The CDR3 nucleotides are TGTGCCACCAGCAGAGATGGAGTGGAACCCCAGCATTTT.

This chain joins TRBV6-6 and TRBJ2-7; TRBD1 agrees at 8 bases. The CDR3 is made up of 14 amino acids. Per germline, CDR1 MNHNY and CDR2 SVGAGI (reference sequence). J lost 2 bases, V lost 6 bases, and 6 bases had no gene match. CDR3 loop: CASSIQGVTYEQYF. CDR3 DNA sequence: TGTGCCAGCAGCATACAGGGGGTTACCTACGAGCAGTACTTC.

The CDR3 spells CASSQTTGVEGYTF. The CDR3, as DNA: TGTGCCAGCAGCCAGACGACAGGGGTCGAAGGCTACACCTTC. The J gene is TRBJ1-2, the V gene TRBV14; 8 bases are a match to TRBD1. CDR3 length: 14 amino acids. Germline lookup yields CDR1 SGHDN and CDR2 FVKESK. V lost 3 bases to trimming and J lost 8 bases; unmatched junction nucleotides: 8.

V gene TRBV13 combines with J gene TRBJ1-4; perhaps TRBD1 as D (6 bases). This CDR3 has 15 amino acids. V was cut by 4 bases and J by 12 bases, with 21 bases left in between. CDR1 is PRHDT and CDR2 is FYEKMQ in the germline V gene (reference sequence). In DNA, the CDR3 is TGTGCCAGCAGCTCCCGACAGGCCGACGGGGATGAACTGTTTTTT. Translation: CASSSRQADGDELFF. The entire variable domain, with the rest obtained from reference TRBV13 and TRBJ1-4, is as follows: AAGVIQSPRHLIKEKRETATLKCYPIPRHDTVYWYQQGPGQDPQFLISFYEKMQSDKGSIPDRFSAQQFSDYHSELNMSSLELGDSALYFCASSSRQADGDELFFGSGTQLSVL.

The V gene is TRBV5-1, the J gene TRBJ2-7; D is perhaps TRBD1 (7 bases). Germline V CDR1 and CDR2: SGHRS, YFSETQ. The CDR3 has 16 residues. Trimming took 4 bases from V and 7 from J, leaving 24 bases between them. In DNA, the CDR3 is TGCGCCAGCAGCCCGGGCACTCAGGGGGGCGCGTGGGAGCAGTACTTC. This codes for CASSPGTQGGAWEQYF.

The chain carries TRBV12-5 and TRBJ1-1, with D unresolved. From germline, CDR1 is LGHNT and CDR2 FRNRAP. This CDR3 region has 15 residues. Trimming pared 7 bases from V and 0 bases from J, leaving 15 bases between. The CDR3 is CASAVVGTMNTEAFF. In DNA form, the CDR3 reads TGTGCTAGTGCGGTCGTCGGTACCATGAACACTGAAGCTTTCTTT. Full variable domain (remainder filled in from reference TRBV12-5 and TRBJ1-1): DARVTQTPRHKVTEMGQEVTMRCQPILGHNTVFWYRQTMMQGLELLAYFRNRAPLDDSGMPKDRFSAEMPDATLATLKIQPSEPRDSAVYFCASAVVGTMNTEAFFGQGTRLTVV.

This clone was observed a single time. V is TRBV5-4 and J is TRBJ1-2; D ambiguous. Trimming left V 1 base short and J 7 bases short, with 8 bases between. The CDR3 length is 12 residues. Per the germline V gene, CDR1 is SGHNT and CDR2 is YYREEE (reference sequence). CDR3 nucleotide sequence: TGTGCCAGCAGCTTGAACAGACGTGGCTACACCTTC. This gives the protein CASSLNRRGYTF.

The chain employs TRBV4-3 and TRBJ1-1; D is ambiguous. The ends were cut back, 1 base at V and 0 bases at J, with 9 bases in the middle. The CDR3 covers 15 residues. Germline lookup yields CDR1 LGHNA and CDR2 YSLEER. The CDR3 loop reads CASSQVSTLNTEAFF. The CDR3 DNA follows: TGCGCCAGCAGCCAAGTCTCCACTCTGAACACTGAAGCTTTCTTT.

This chain uses TRBV29-1 with TRBJ2-7, with a tentative D call TRBD2 (6 bases). The CDR3 has 13 residues. Germline V gives CDR1 SQVTM, CDR2 ANQGSEA. V lost 4 bases, J lost 6 bases, and 16 bases lay in between. This CDR3 reads CSVGVLVGGEQYF. Written as DNA, the CDR3 is TGCAGCGTTGGAGTCCTAGTCGGGGGCGAGCAGTACTTC.

The rearrangement joins TRBV29-1 to TRBJ2-7, with 7 bases identical to TRBD1. The V gene end was trimmed by 3 bases and the J gene end by 5 bases; junction bases not matched to a gene: 4. The germline V gene encodes CDR1 SQVTM and CDR2 ANQGSEA. The CDR3 totals 12 residues. The CDR3 coding sequence is TGCAGCGTTGACAAAGACAGGGACGAGCAGTACTTC. Protein sequence: CSVDKDRDEQYF.